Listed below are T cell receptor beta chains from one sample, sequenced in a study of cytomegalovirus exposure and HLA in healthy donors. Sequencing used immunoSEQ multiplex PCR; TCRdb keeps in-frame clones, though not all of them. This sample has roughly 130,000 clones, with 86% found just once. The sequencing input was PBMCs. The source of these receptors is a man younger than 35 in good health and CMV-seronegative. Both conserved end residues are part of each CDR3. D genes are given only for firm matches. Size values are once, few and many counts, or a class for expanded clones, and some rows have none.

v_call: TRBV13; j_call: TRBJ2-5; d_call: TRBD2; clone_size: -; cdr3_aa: CASSSERTSGKREETQYF; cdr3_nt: TGTGCCAGCAGCTCCGAAAGGACTAGCGGGAAAAGGGAAGAGACCCAGTACTTC
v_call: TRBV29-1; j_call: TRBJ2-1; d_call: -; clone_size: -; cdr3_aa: CSVGSWQGLHDEQFF; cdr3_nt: TGCAGCGTTGGTTCGTGGCAGGGACTTCACGATGAGCAGTTCTTC
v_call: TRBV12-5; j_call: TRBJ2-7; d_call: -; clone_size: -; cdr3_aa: CASGLGGTAEQYF; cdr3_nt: TGTGCTAGTGGTTTGGGCGGGACAGCAGAGCAGTACTTC
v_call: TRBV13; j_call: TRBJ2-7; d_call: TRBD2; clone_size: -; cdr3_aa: CASSSLAGGDEQYF; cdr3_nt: TGTGCCAGCAGCTCCCTTGCGGGGGGTGATGAGCAGTACTTC
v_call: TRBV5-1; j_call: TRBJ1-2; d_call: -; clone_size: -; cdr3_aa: CASAGTGYGYTF; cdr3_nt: TGCGCCAGCGCGGGGACCGGCTATGGCTACACCTTC
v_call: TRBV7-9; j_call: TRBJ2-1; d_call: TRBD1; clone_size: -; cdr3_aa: CASRPIPGQGANEQFF; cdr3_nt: TGTGCCAGCAGACCAATCCCGGGACAGGGGGCCAATGAGCAGTTCTTC
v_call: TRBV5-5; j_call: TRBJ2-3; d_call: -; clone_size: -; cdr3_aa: CASSPAPRTDTQYF; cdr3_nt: TGTGCCAGCAGCCCGGCCCCTAGAACAGATACGCAGTATTTT
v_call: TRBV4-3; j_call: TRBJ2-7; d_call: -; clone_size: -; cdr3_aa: CASSQERGVGRGVYEQYF; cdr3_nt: TGCGCCAGCAGCCAAGAGAGAGGAGTCGGCAGGGGAGTCTACGAGCAGTACTTC
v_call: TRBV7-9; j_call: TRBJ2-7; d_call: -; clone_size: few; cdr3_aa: CASSAPGHLYEQYF; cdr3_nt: TGTGCCAGCAGCGCCCCGGGACACCTCTACGAGCAGTACTTC
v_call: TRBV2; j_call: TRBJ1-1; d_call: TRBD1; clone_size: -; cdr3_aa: CASSERQGMNTEAFF; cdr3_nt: TGTGCCAGCAGTGAGCGACAGGGAATGAACACTGAAGCTTTCTTT
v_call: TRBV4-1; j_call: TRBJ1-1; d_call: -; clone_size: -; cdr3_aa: CASSQDRSNTEAFF; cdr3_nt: TGCGCCAGCAGCCAAGACAGGTCGAACACTGAAGCTTTCTTT
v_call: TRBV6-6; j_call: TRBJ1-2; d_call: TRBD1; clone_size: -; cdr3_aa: CASGNPADRGGRYTF; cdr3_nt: TGTGCCAGCGGCAACCCCGCGGACAGGGGAGGTCGCTACACCTTC
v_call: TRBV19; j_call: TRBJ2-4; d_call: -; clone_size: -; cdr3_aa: CASSANLAKNIQYF; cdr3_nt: TGTGCCAGTAGTGCTAATCTAGCCAAAAACATTCAGTACTTC
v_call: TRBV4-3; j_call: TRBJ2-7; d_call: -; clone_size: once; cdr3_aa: CASSQAFGRASYEQYF; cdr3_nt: TGCGCCAGCAGCCAAGCGTTTGGCAGGGCCTCTTACGAGCAGTACTTC
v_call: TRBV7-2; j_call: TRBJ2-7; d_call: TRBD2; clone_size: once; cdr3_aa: CASSPPGLASAEQYF; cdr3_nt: TGTGCCAGCAGCCCACCGGGACTAGCCAGCGCAGAGCAGTACTTC
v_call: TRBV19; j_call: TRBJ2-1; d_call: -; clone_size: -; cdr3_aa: CASSHRDFDNEQFF; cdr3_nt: TGTGCCAGTAGTCACCGGGACTTCGACAATGAGCAGTTCTTC
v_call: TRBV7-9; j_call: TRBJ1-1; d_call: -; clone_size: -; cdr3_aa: CASSLGTAMNTEAFF; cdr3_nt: TGTGCCAGCAGCTTAGGGACAGCGATGAACACTGAAGCTTTCTTT
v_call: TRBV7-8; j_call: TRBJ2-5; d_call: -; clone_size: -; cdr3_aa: CASSIGTLQETQYF; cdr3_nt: TGTGCCAGCAGCATTGGGACTCTCCAAGAGACCCAGTACTTC
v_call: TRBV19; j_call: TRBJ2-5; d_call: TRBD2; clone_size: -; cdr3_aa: CASSIWGGQETQYF; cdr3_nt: TGTGCCAGTAGTATCTGGGGGGGTCAAGAGACCCAGTACTTC
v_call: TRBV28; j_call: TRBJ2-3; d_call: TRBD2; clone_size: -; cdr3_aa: CASRAAGTRVPTDTQYF; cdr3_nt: TGTGCCAGCAGGGCCGCCGGGACTAGGGTTCCCACAGATACGCAGTATTTT
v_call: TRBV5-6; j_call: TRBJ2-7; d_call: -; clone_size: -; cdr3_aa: CASSFRDIIYEQYF; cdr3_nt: TGTGCCAGCAGCTTTAGGGACATAATCTACGAGCAGTACTTC
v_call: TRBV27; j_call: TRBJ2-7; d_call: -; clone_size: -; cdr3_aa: CASSLGRGLYEQYF; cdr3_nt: TGTGCCAGCAGTTTAGGCAGGGGCCTTTACGAGCAGTACTTC
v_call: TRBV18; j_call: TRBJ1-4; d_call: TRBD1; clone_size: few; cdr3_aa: CASSPGTETNEKLFF; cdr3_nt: TGTGCCAGCTCACCCGGGACAGAAACTAATGAAAAACTGTTTTTT
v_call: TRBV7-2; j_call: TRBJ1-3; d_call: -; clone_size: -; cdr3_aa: CASSPLRGTSGNTIYF; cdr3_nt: TGTGCCAGCAGCCCCCTACGAGGCACCTCTGGAAACACCATATATTTT
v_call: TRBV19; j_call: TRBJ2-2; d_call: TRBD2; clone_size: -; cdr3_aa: CASSIAASGGLNTGELFF; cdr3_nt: TGTGCCAGTAGTATCGCGGCTAGCGGGGGCCTTAACACCGGGGAGCTGTTTTTT
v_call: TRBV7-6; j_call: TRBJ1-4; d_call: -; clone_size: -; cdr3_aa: CASSLPGRGNEKLFF; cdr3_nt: TGTGCCAGCAGCCTCCCGGGACGGGGGAATGAAAAACTGTTTTTT
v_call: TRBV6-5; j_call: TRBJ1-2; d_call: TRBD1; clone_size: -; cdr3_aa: CASSYQGASGYTF; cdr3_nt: TGTGCCAGCAGTTACCAGGGGGCCAGTGGCTACACCTTC
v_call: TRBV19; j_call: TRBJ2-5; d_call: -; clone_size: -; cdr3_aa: CASMTTVGMETQYF; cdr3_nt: TGTGCCAGTATGACGACAGTCGGAATGGAGACCCAGTACTTC
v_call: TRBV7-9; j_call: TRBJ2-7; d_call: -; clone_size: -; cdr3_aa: CASSPVSYEQYF; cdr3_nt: TGTGCCAGCAGCCCCGTCTCCTACGAGCAGTACTTC
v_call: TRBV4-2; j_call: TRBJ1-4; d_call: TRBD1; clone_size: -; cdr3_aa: CASSNAGGDEKLFF; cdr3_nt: TGTGCCAGCAGCAACGCAGGGGGTGATGAAAAACTGTTTTTT
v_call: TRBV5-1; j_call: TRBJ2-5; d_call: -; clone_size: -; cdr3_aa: CASSFMDSEETQYF; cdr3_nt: TGCGCCAGCAGCTTTATGGACAGCGAAGAGACCCAGTACTTC
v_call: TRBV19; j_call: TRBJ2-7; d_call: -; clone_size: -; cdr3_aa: CASSQETLYYEQYF; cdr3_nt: TGTGCCAGTAGCCAAGAGACTCTCTACTACGAGCAGTACTTC
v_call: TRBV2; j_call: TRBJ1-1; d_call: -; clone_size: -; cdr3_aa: CATLSGVGTEAFF; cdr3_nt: TGTGCCACCCTCTCCGGGGTTGGCACTGAAGCTTTCTTT
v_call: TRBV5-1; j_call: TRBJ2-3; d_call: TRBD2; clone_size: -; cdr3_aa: CASSPGTSGGPDTQYF; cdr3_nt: TGCGCCAGCAGCCCCGGGACTAGCGGGGGTCCAGATACGCAGTATTTT
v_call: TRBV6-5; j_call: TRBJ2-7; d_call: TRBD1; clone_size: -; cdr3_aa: CASSTRGQGAYEQYF; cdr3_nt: TGTGCCAGCAGTACTCGAGGGCAGGGGGCCTACGAGCAGTACTTC
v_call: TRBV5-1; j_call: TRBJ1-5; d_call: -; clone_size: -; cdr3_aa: CASSLESGQPQHF; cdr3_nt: TGCGCCAGCAGCTTGGAGTCAGGCCAGCCCCAGCATTTT
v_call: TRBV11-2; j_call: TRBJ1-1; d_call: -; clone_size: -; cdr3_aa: CASSFSQGLNTEAFF; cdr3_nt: TGTGCCAGCAGCTTCTCACAGGGTCTGAACACTGAAGCTTTCTTT
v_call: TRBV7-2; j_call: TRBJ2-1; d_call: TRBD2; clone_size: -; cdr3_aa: CASRRVSGRLGDEQFF; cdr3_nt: TGTGCCAGCAGACGAGTTAGCGGGAGGCTTGGGGATGAGCAGTTCTTC
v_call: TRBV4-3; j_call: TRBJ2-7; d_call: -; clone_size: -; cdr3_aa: CASSQARGYEQYF; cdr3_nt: TGCGCCAGCAGCCAGGCAAGGGGCTACGAGCAGTACTTC
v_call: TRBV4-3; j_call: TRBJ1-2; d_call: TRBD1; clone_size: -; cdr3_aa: CASGPGQGLSYGYTF; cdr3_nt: TGCGCCAGCGGGCCTGGACAGGGCCTTTCCTATGGCTACACCTTC
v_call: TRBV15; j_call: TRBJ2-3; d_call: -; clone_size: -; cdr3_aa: CATSRVSTDTQYF; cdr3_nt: TGTGCCACCAGCAGAGTAAGCACAGATACGCAGTATTTT
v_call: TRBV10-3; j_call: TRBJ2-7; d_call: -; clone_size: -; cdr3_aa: CAINPGQTTYEQYF; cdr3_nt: TGTGCCATCAACCCGGGACAAACAACCTACGAGCAGTACTTC
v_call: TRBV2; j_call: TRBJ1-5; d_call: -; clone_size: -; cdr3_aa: CASSSGNQPQHF; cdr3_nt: TGTGCCAGCAGCTCAGGGAATCAGCCCCAGCATTTT
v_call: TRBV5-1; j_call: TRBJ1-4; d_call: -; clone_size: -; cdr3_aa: CASRSGVGTNEKLFF; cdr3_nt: TGCGCCAGCAGGTCCGGGGTCGGAACTAATGAAAAACTGTTTTTT
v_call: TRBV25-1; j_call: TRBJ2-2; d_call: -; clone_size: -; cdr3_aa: CASSPPGLHTGGELFF; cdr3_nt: TGTGCCAGCAGCCCCCCCGGACTACACACCGGTGGGGAGCTGTTTTTT
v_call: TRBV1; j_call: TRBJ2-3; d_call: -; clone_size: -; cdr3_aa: CTSSQVRGGADTQYF; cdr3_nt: TGCACCAGCAGCCAAGTGCGGGGGGGCGCAGATACGCAGTATTTT
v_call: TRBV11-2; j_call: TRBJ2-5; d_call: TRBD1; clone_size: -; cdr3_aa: CASSLRGQGGETQYF; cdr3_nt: TGTGCCAGCAGCTTACGCGGACAGGGAGGAGAGACCCAGTACTTC
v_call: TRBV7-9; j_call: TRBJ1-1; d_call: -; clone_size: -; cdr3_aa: CASSLVSGRRRDTEAFF; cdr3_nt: TGTGCCAGCAGCTTAGTCTCTGGCCGCAGGCGGGACACTGAAGCTTTCTTT
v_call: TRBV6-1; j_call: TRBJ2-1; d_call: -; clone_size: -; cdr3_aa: CASSGGGNEQFF; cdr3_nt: TGTGCCAGCAGTGGAGGGGGAAATGAGCAGTTCTTC
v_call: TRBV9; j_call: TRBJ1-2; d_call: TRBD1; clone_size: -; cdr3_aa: CASSVGTGDPKVRSYTF; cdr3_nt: TGTGCCAGCAGCGTAGGGACAGGGGACCCTAAAGTCCGCAGCTACACCTTC
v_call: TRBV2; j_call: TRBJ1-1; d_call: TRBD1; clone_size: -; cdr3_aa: CASSETGGQGNAEAFF; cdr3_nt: TGTGCCAGCAGCGAGACGGGGGGACAGGGAAATGCTGAAGCTTTCTTT
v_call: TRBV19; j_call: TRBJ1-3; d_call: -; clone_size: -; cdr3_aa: CASSIGPAAGRNTIYF; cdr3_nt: TGTGCCAGTAGTATTGGGCCGGCCGCCGGTAGAAACACCATATATTTT
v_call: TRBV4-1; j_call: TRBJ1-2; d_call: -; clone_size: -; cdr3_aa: CASSQESAPTYGYTF; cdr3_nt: TGCGCCAGCAGCCAAGAGTCCGCCCCTACTTATGGCTACACCTTC
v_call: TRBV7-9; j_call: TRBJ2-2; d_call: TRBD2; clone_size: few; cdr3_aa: CASSLMRGDFGTGELFF; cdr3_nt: TGTGCCAGCAGCTTAATGCGGGGGGATTTTGGCACCGGGGAGCTGTTTTTT
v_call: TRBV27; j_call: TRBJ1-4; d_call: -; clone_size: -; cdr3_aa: CASSFGRRGEKLFF; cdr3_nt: TGTGCCAGCAGTTTCGGCAGGCGGGGTGAAAAACTGTTTTTT
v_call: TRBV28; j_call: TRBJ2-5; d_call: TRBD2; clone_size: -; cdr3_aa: CASSQEKRDLKTQYF; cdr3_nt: TGTGCCAGCAGTCAAGAGAAGCGGGATTTAAAGACCCAGTACTTC
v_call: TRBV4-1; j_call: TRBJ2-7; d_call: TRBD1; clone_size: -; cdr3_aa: CASSQGGQVGVEQYF; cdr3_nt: TGCGCCAGCAGCCAAGGGGGACAGGTGGGCGTCGAGCAGTACTTC
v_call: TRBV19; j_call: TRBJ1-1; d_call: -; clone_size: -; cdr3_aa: CASRIQGSEAFF; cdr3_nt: TGTGCCAGTAGAATACAGGGCTCTGAAGCTTTCTTT
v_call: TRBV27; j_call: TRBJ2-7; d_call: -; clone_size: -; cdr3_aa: CASSLYPGQPYEQYF; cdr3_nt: TGTGCCAGCAGTTTATACCCCGGACAGCCATACGAGCAGTACTTC